This T cell receptor beta chain originates from a study of T cells in Graves' hyperthyroidism and ophthalmopathy. Recently diagnosed hyperthyroidism of less than 2 months' duration affected patients aged 18 to 65. TCR beta CDR3 regions were amplified from RNA transcripts. First-round RT-PCR targeting the TCR CDR3 was performed with the HTBI primer set. Via MiXCR, TCRdb re-called the multiplex PCR reads, giving one row per CDR3 protein. The repertoire consists of hundreds of thousands of distinct CDR3 sequences, with around 13% occurring once and the leading ten covering 9.2%. Germline V gene sequence: CDR1 MGHRA, CDR2 YSYEKL. Trimming removed 3 bases at V and 3 bases at J, with 11 bases between. CDR3 size: 14 residues. This clonotype was seen ten or more times.

This sequence was found in a woman between 18 and 30 years old with Graves' hyperthyroidism. V usage is TRBV4-1 and J usage is TRBJ1-1; no reliable D call. Material for sequencing was blood. DNA for the CDR3: TGCGCCAGCAGCCAGGGGTCGTCGGACACTGAAGCTTTCTTT. This gives the protein CASSQGSSDTEAFF.